Detailed here is one TCR beta chain. Its antigen is undetermined. The data are from a study of cytomegalovirus exposure and HLA in healthy donors. Whole-study context: Previous work identified 90 million to 130 million unique TCR beta sequences from around 180 million T cells.

General observations from the study: As a later analysis showed, several of the most significant clusters appeared to be linked to common viral pathogens. Segments of the TCR beta V type were, in most cases, productive about 90% or about 30% of the time in an earlier analysis. The investigators catalogued 150 to 200 TCR beta chains as cytomegalovirus-associated.

The study ran its PCR with 60 Vbeta and 13 Jbeta primers. The assay was immunoSEQ multiplex PCR, and TCRdb's table has in-frame clones only and misses some. The sample includes 150,000 to 160,000 clones, roughly 70% of them seen just once. CDR3 length: 15 amino acids. Trimming pared 6 bases from V and 4 bases from J, leaving 15 bases between. Per germline, CDR1 SNHLY and CDR2 FYNNEI. The sequence came from a man aged 25-45 years in good health and CMV-seronegative. The genes are TRBV2 and TRBJ1-4; D is perhaps TRBD1 (6 bases). The specimen was PBMCs. DNA of the CDR3: TGTGCCAGCAGCCCCGGGGGGCCAGTTAATGAAAAACTGTTTTTT. Amino acid sequence: CASSPGGPVNEKLFF.